This paragraph reports one TCR beta chain. TCRdb's table, derived via immunoSEQ multiplex PCR, lists solely in-frame clones and lacks some. The table records over 150,000 clones, roughly 91% of them present only once. The source of the sample is a study of control samples from healthy donors and cancer patients. Germline V gives CDR1 MGHDK, CDR2 SYGVNS. CDR3 length: 12 amino acids. With 6 bases removed from V and 8 bases from J, the gap between germline ends came to 8 bases. The clonotype originates from a man in his late teens or twenties in good health. The chain is built from TRBV25-1 and TRBJ1-6; D remains unclear. The material sequenced was blood. The CDR3, as DNA: TGTGCCAGCAGGGTTTTTGATTCACCCCTCCACTTT. As protein: CASRVFDSPLHF.